Described below is a single T cell receptor beta chain sequence and its context. This CDR3 region has 13 residues. Germline assignment: CDR1 MNHEY and CDR2 SVGAGI. With 8 bases removed from V and 8 bases from J, the gap between germline ends came to 18 bases. This record comes from a study of blood T cell repertoires in COVID-19. The protocol was immunoSEQ multiplex PCR, while the TCRdb copy is restricted to in-frame clones and leaves out a portion. The sample yields more than 250,000 clones, around four fifths seen once. The specimen sequenced was peripheral blood. The chain joins TRBV6-5 to TRBJ1-2; a weak D match, TRBD1 (6 bases). This clonotype was obtained from a woman in her 50s with acute or convalescent COVID-19. The CDR3 coding sequence is TGTGCCAGCCGCCCACCCCAGGGGCGGGGCTACACCTTC. It codes for CASRPPQGRGYTF.